The entry that follows covers one T cell receptor beta chain sequence. This sample is drawn from a study of blood T cell repertoires in COVID-19. As for the study in general: T cells, B-cell-depleted T cells, or PBMCs supplied cDNA or gDNA.

Per the original methods: Estimated nucleated cell counts came from reference gene primer amplification. Only in-frame clones appear in the TCRdb table, and some are missing; sequencing was by immunoSEQ multiplex PCR. D and trimming were read from the DNA, whereas the V and J calls and clone size are those reported in that table. This table has fewer than 150,000 clones, 84% appearing once. The junction had 2 bases not matched to a gene; V was cut back by 3 bases and J by 4 bases. Germline V gene data show CDR1 as SGDLS and CDR2 as YYNGEE. This CDR3 spans 14 amino acids. The clonotype was recovered from a woman in her 30s who had recovered from COVID-19. The chain combines TRBV9 with TRBJ2-5; TRBD2 aligns across 11 bases. Source material: peripheral blood. The CDR3 region has the DNA TGTGCCAGCAGCGCACTAGCGGGGGTAGAGACCCAGTACTTC. It specifies CASSALAGVETQYF.